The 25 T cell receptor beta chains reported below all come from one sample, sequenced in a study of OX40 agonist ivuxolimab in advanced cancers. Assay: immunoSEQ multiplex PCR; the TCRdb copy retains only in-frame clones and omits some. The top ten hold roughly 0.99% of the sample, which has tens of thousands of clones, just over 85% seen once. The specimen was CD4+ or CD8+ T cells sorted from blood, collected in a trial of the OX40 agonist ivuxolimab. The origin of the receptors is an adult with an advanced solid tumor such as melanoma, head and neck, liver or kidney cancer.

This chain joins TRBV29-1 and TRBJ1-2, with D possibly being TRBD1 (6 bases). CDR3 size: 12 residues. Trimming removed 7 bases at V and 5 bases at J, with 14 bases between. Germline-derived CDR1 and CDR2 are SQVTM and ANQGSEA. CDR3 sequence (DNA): TGCAGCGCGGGGGGGGCTCAGTATGGCTACACCTTC. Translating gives CSAGGAQYGYTF.

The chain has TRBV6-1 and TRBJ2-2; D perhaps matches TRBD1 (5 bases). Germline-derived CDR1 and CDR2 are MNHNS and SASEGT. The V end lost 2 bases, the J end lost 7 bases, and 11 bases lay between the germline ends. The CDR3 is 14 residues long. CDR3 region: CASSETGRFGELFF. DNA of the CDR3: TGTGCCAGCAGTGAAACAGGCCGGTTCGGGGAGCTGTTTTTT.

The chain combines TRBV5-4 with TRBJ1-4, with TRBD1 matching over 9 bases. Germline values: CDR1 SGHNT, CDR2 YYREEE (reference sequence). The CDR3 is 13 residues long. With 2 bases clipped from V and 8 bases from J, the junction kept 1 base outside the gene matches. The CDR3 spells CASSFGQGEKLFF. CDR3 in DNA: TGTGCCAGCAGCTTTGGACAGGGGGAAAAACTGTTTTTT.

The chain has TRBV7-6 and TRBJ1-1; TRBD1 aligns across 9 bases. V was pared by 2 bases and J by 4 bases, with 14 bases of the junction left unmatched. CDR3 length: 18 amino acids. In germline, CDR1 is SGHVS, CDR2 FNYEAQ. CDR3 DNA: TGTGCCAGCAGCTTAATTCATTCGGGACAGGGAAAGGTCACTGAAGCTTTCTTT. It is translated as CASSLIHSGQGKVTEAFF.

The chain's CDR3 is CASSPGFGNTEAFF. CDR3 in DNA: TGTGCCAGCTCACCAGGGTTTGGTAACACTGAAGCTTTCTTT. V and J are TRBV18 and TRBJ1-1; D remains ambiguous. The CDR3 spans 14 residues. Trimming left V 2 bases short and J 2 bases short, with 9 bases between. The germline V gene encodes CDR1 KGHSH and CDR2 LQKENI.

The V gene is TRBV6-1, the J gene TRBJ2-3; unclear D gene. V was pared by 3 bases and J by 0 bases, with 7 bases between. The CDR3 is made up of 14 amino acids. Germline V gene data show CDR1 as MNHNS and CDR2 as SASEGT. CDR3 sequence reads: CASSDRPSTDTQYF. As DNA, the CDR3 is TGTGCCAGCAGTGACAGGCCTAGCACAGATACGCAGTATTTT.

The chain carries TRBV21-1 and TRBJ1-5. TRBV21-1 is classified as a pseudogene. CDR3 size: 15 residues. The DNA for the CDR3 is TGTGCCAGCAGCCGCCGGGACTCTAGCAATCAGCCCCAGCATTTT. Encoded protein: CASSRRDSSNQPQHF.

CDR3 sequence: CASSAFTGRNSPLHF. The CDR3 DNA sequence: TGTGCCAGCAGTGCCTTTACAGGGAGGAATTCACCCCTCCACTTT. V gene TRBV25-1 combines with J gene TRBJ1-6, with D possibly being TRBD1 (6 bases). CDR3 size: 15 residues. The germline CDR1 and CDR2 sequences are MGHDK and SYGVNS. Deletions cut 4 bases from V and 7 bases from J, with 14 bases between.

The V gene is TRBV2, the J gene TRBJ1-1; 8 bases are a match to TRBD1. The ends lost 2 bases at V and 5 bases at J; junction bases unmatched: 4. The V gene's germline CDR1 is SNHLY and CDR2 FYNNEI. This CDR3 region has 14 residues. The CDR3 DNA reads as TGTGCCAGCAGTGAACAGGGGGCCGGGACTGAAGCTTTCTTT. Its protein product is CASSEQGAGTEAFF.

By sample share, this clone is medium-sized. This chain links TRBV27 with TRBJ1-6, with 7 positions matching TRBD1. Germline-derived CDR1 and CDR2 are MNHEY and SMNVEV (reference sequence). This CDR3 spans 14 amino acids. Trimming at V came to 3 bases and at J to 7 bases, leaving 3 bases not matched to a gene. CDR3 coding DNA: TGTGCCAGCAGTTTCGGACAGGAGAATTCACCCCTCCACTTT. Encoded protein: CASSFGQENSPLHF.

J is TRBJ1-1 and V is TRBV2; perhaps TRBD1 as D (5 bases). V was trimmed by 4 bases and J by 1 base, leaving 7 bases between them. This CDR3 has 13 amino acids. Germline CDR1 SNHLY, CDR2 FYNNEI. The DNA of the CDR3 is TGTGCCAGCAGTGGACAGAAGAACACTGAAGCTTTCTTT. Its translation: CASSGQKNTEAFF.

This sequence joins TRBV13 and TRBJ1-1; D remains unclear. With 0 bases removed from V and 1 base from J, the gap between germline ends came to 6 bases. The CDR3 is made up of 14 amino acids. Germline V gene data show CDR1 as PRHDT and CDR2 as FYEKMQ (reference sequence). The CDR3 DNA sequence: TGTGCCAGCAGCTTAGGACACCCGAACACTGAAGCTTTCTTT. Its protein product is CASSLGHPNTEAFF.

The CDR3 loop is CATWDSRHEQFF. Written as DNA, the CDR3 is TGTGCCACCTGGGACAGCCGGCATGAGCAGTTCTTC. The V call is TRBV19, the J call TRBJ2-1, with TRBD1 matching over 7 bases. Germline values: CDR1 LNHDA, CDR2 SQIVND (reference sequence). V dropped 10 bases and J dropped 8; count of bases not matched to a gene: 8. There are 12 residues in the CDR3.

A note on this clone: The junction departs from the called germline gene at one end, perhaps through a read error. The CDR3 DNA is TGTGCCAGCTCCCCCACCCCCAGACAGGCAGGGAGCAATCAGCCCCGGCATTTT. It yields the protein CASSPTPRQAGSNQPRHF. The J gene is TRBJ1-5, the V gene TRBV18; TRBD1 is a possible D gene (6 bases). The CDR3 is 18 amino acids. Germline CDR1 KGHSH, CDR2 LQKENI.

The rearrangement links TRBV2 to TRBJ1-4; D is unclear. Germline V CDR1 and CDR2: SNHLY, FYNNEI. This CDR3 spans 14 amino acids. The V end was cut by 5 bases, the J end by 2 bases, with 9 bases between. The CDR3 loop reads CASSPSYTNEKLFF. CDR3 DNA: TGTGCCAGCAGTCCTAGTTACACTAATGAAAAACTGTTTTTT.

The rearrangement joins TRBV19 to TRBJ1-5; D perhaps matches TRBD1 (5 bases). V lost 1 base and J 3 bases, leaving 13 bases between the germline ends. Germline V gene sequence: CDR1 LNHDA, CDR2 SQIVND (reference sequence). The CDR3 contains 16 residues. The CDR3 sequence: CASSIGQGRNNQPQHF. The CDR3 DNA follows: TGTGCCAGTAGTATAGGGCAGGGACGGAACAATCAGCCCCAGCATTTT.

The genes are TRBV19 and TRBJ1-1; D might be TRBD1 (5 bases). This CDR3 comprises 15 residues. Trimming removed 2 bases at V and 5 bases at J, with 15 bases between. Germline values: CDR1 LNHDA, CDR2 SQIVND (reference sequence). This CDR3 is CASSIMSGGRTEAFF. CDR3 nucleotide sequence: TGTGCCAGTAGTATAATGAGTGGGGGTCGTACTGAAGCTTTCTTT.

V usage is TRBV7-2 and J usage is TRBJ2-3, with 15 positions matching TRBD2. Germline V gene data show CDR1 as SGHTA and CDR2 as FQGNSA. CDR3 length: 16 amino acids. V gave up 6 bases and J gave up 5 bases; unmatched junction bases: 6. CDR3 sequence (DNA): TGTGCCAGCAGACGGACTAGCGGGGGGGCGGGAGATACGCAGTATTTT. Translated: CASRRTSGGAGDTQYF.

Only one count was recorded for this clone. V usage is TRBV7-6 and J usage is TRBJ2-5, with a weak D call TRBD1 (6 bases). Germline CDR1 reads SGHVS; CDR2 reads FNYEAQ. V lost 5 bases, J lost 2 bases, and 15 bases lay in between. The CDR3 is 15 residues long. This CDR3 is CASSADFRGQETQYF. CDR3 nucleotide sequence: TGTGCCAGCAGCGCAGACTTCAGGGGTCAAGAGACCCAGTACTTC.

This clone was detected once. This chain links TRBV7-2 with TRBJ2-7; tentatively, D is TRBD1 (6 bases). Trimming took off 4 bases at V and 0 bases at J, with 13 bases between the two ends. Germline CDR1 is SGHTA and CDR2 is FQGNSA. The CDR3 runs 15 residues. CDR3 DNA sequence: TGTGCCAGCAGCTATACAGGGCCACCCTCCTACGAGCAGTACTTC. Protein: CASSYTGPPSYEQYF.

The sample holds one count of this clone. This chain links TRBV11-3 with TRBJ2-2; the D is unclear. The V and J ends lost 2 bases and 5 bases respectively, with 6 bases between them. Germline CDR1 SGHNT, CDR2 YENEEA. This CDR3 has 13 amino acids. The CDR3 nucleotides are TGTGCCAGCAGCTTACTCAGGACCGGGGAGCTGTTTTTT. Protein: CASSLLRTGELFF. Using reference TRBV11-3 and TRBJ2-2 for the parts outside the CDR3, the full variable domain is EAGVVQSPRYKIIEKKQPVAFWCNPISGHNTLYWYLQNLGQGPELLIRYENEEAVDDSQLPKDRFSAERLKGVDSTLKIQPAELGDSAVYLCASSLLRTGELFFGEGSRLTVL.

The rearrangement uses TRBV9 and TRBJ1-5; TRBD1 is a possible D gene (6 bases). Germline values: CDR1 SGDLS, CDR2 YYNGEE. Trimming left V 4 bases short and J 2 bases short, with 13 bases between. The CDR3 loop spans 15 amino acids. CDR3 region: CASSPSAGGNQPQHF. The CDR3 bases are TGTGCCAGCAGCCCGAGCGCAGGGGGCAATCAGCCCCAGCATTTT.

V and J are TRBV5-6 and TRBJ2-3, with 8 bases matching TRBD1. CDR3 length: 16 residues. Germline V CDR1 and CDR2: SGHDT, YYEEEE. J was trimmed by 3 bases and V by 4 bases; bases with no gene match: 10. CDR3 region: CASSVHDRGGTDTQYF. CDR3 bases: TGTGCCAGCAGCGTGCATGACAGGGGTGGGACAGATACGCAGTATTTT.

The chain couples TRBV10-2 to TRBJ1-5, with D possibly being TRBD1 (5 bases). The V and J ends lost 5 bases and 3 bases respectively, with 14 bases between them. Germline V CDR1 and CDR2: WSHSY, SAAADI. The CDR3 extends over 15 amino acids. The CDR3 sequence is CASSRDLEANQPQHF. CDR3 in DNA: TGCGCCAGCAGTCGGGACCTAGAGGCCAATCAGCCCCAGCATTTT.

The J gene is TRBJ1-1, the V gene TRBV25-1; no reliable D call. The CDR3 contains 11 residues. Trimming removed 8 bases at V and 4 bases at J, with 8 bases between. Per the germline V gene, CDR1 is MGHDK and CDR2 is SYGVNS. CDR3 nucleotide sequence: TGTGCCAGCGGCCGGGCCACTGAAGCTTTCTTT. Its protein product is CASGRATEAFF.